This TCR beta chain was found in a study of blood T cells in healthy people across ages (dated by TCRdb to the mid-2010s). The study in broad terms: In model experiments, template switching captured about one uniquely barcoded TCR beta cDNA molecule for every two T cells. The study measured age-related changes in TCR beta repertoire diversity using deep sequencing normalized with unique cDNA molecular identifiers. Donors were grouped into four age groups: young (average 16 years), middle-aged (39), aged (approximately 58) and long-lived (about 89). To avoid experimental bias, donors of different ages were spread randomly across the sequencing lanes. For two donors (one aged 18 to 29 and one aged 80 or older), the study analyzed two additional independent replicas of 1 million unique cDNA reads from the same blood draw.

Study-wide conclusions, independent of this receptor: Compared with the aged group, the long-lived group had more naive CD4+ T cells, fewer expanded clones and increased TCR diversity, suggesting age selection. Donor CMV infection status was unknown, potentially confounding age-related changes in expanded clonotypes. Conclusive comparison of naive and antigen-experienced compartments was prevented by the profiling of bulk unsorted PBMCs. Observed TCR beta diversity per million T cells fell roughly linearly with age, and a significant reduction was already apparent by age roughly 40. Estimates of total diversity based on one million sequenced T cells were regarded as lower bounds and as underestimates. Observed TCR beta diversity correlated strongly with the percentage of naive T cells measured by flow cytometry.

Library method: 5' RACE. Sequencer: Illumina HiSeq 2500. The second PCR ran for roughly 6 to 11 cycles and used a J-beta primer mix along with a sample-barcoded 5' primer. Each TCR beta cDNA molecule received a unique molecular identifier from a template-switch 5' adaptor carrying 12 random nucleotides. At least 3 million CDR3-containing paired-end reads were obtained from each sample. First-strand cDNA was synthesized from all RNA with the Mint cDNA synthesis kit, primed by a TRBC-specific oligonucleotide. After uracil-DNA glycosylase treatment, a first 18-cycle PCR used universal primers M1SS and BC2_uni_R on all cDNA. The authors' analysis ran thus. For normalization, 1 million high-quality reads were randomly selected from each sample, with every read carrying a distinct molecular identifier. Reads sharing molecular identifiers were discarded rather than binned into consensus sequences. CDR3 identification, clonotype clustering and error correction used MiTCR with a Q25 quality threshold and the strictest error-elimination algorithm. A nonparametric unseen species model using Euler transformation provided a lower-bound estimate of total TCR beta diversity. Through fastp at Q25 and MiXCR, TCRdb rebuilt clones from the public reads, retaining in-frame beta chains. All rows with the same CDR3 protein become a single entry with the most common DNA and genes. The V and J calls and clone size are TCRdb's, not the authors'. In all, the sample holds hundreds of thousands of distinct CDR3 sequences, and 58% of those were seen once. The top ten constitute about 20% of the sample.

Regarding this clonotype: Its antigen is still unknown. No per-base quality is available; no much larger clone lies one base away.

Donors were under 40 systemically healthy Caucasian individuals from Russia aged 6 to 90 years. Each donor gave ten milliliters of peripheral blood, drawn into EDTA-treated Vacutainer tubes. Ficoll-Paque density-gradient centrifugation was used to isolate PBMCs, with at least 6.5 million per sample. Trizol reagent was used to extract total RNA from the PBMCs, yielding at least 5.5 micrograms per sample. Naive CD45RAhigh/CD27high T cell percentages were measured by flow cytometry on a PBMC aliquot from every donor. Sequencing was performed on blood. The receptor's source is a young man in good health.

This receptor has the CDR3 CASSVEAHQGTEAFF. DNA sequence: TGTGCCAGCTCAGTAGAGGCCCACCAGGGCACTGAAGCTTTCTTT. The chain was built from TRBV18 and TRBJ1-1; D gene: possibly TRBD1, on 5 matching bases. Trimming costs V 5 bases and J 4 bases, and their ends lie 17 bases apart. CDR1 and CDR2 are read off the germline V gene as KGHSH and LQKENI. The CDR3, cysteine through phenylalanine, is 15 amino acids long. The read is trimmed to its CDR3 DNA, 45 bases read in frame from base 1. When the CDR3 is completed using the reference TRBV18 and TRBJ1-1 genes on either side, the full variable domain is NAGVMQNPRHLVRRRGQEARLRCSPMKGHSHVYWYRQLPEEGLKFMVYLQKENIIDESGMPKERFSAEFPKEGPSILRIQQVVRGDSAAYFCASSVEAHQGTEAFFGQGTRLTVV.